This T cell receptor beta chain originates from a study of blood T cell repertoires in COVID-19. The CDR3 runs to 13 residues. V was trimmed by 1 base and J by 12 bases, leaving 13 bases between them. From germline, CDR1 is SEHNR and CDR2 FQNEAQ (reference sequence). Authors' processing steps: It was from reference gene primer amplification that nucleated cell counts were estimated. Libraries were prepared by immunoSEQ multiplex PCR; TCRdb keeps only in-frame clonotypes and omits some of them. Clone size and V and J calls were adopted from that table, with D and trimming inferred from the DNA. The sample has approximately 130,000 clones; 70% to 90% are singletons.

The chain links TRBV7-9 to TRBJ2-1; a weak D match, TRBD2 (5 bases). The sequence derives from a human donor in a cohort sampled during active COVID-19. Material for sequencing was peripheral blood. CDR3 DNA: TGTGCCAGCAGCTTAGGGTCCCTAGCCGGGCAGTTCTTC. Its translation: CASSLGSLAGQFF.